The source of this T cell receptor (beta chain) is a study of blood T cell repertoires in COVID-19. Across the study: Acute and convalescent COVID-19 samples came from the United States, Italy and Spain. T cells, B-cell-depleted T cells, or PBMCs provided the cDNA or gDNA that served as material.

Per the study methods: Reference gene primer amplification in the assay estimated nucleated cell counts. The data were produced by immunoSEQ multiplex PCR, yet TCRdb's version contains in-frame clones alone and is incomplete. The DNA was the basis for D and trimming; V, J and clone size are from that table. Found here are tens of thousands of clones, around 89% of them singletons; the top ten hold more than 6.5%. Sequenced sample: peripheral blood. The TCR comes from a woman aged 80 or older with active COVID-19.

DNA for the CDR3: TGTGCCAGCAGCTGGACAGGGCAAACTGAAGCTTTCTTT. The encoded protein is CASSWTGQTEAFF. This chain connects TRBV7-9 to TRBJ1-1, with 8 bases matching TRBD1. This CDR3 region has 13 residues. The junction had 3 bases not matched to a gene; V was cut back by 4 bases and J by 5 bases. CDR1 and CDR2 from the germline V gene are SEHNR and FQNEAQ (reference sequence).